The 19 T cell receptor beta chains below were found in one sample sequenced in a study of cytomegalovirus exposure and HLA in healthy donors. The PCR contained 60 Vbeta and 13 Jbeta primers. Sequenced by immunoSEQ multiplex PCR; TCRdb stores in-frame clones only, minus some. Counted here are 150,000 to 160,000 clones, about 83% occurring once; the ten biggest clones make up around 4.1%. The sequenced sample was PBMCs. The receptors were gathered from a woman aged 40 to 50 in good health and CMV-seronegative.

V and J are TRBV27 and TRBJ2-4; 7 bases are a match to TRBD1. Germline values: CDR1 MNHEY, CDR2 SMNVEV (reference sequence). The CDR3 extends over 17 amino acids. With 4 bases clipped from V and 6 bases from J, the junction kept 15 bases outside the gene matches. The CDR3, as DNA: TGTGCCAGCAGTTCCGACCCGCCCACAGGGGTGTTAAACATTCAGTACTTC. Protein product: CASSSDPPTGVLNIQYF.

The chain couples TRBV5-6 to TRBJ2-1; D might be TRBD1 (6 bases). CDR3 length: 15 amino acids. Deletions cut 1 base from V and 2 bases from J, with 10 bases between. Germline CDR1 SGHDT, CDR2 YYEEEE. The CDR3 here is CASSLIQGPYNEQFF. The CDR3 DNA sequence: TGTGCCAGCAGCTTGATTCAGGGGCCCTACAATGAGCAGTTCTTC. Variable domain in full (rest from reference TRBV5-6 and TRBJ2-1): DAGVTQSPTHLIKTRGQQVTLRCSPKSGHDTVSWYQQALGQGPQFIFQYYEEEERQRGNFPDRFSGHQFPNYSSELNVNALLLGDSALYLCASSLIQGPYNEQFFGPGTRLTVL.

The chain combines TRBV7-6 with TRBJ1-4; D uncertain. The CDR3 has 16 residues. Germline loops: CDR1 SGHVS, CDR2 FNYEAQ. Trimming cost V 5 bases and J 2 bases, with 15 bases left between them. The CDR3 DNA reads TGTGCCAGCAGCCCCGGCGGGCGTAGCACTAATGAAAAACTGTTTTTT. Protein sequence: CASSPGGRSTNEKLFF.

The sample holds one count of this clone. The chain combines TRBV11-3 with TRBJ1-2, with 7 bases fitting TRBD1. V lost 5 bases and J lost 3; bases outside the gene matches: 9. Germline V gene data show CDR1 as SGHNT and CDR2 as YENEEA. The CDR3 runs 15 residues. The CDR3 nucleotides read TGTGCCAGCAGCATCGTGACAGGGCTTTACTATGGCTACACCTTC. Residues: CASSIVTGLYYGYTF.

V gene TRBV20-1 combines with J gene TRBJ1-1; D remains ambiguous. Looked up from germline, CDR1 is DFQATT and CDR2 is SNEGSKA (reference sequence). V lost 1 base and J lost 8, with 8 bases in between. There are 11 residues in the CDR3. CDR3 loop: CSARVNWEAFF. The DNA for the CDR3 is TGCAGTGCTAGAGTGAACTGGGAAGCTTTCTTT.

V is TRBV6-5 and J is TRBJ1-2, with 8 positions matching TRBD1. The CDR3 is 15 residues long. The V segment lost 5 bases and the J segment 1 base; nucleotides outside the gene matches: 6. Germline V gene lookup returns CDR1 MNHEY and CDR2 SVGAGI. The CDR3 DNA reads as TGTGCCAGCAGTCTAGGACAGGGAGGTAACTATGGCTACACCTTC. Its protein product is CASSLGQGGNYGYTF.

This clone has more than one count but fewer than ten. The chain couples TRBV6-4 to TRBJ2-4, with TRBD1 matching 11 bases. The CDR3 spans 16 residues. From germline, CDR1 is MRHNA and CDR2 SNTAGT. V shed 6 bases and J 1 base; nucleotides not matched to a gene: 5. CDR3 DNA sequence: TGTGCCAGCAGGGACAGGGGGCGTCGGGCCAAAAACATTCAGTACTTC. Translating it yields CASRDRGRRAKNIQYF.

The gene calls are TRBV27 and TRBJ2-7, with 9 bases aligning to TRBD1. Germline assignment: CDR1 MNHEY and CDR2 SMNVEV (reference sequence). This CDR3 has 13 amino acids. V trimming: 3 bases; J trimming: 6 bases; junction bases outside the gene matches: 3. DNA for the CDR3: TGTGCCAGCAGTTTCGGGACAGGGTTCGAGCAGTACTTC. It translates to CASSFGTGFEQYF.

This clone occurred once. The chain carries TRBV7-9 and TRBJ2-3; D is perhaps TRBD2 (5 bases). V lost 5 bases to trimming and J lost 5 bases, with 14 bases between them. Germline CDR1 SEHNR, CDR2 FQNEAQ (reference sequence). The CDR3 runs to 14 residues. CDR3 bases: TGTGCCAGCAGCCCGCTACGGGATCAAGATACGCAGTATTTT. It yields the protein CASSPLRDQDTQYF.

The gene calls are TRBV6-4 and TRBJ1-2; 7 bases are shared with TRBD1. The CDR3 runs 12 residues. Per germline, CDR1 MRHNA and CDR2 SNTAGT. The trim removed 6 bases at V and 7 bases at J, leaving 5 bases unmatched. CDR3 residues: CASSHDRAGYTF. The DNA for the CDR3 is TGTGCCAGCAGCCACGACAGGGCTGGCTACACCTTC.

The CDR3 is CASSLLQETQYF. The CDR3 DNA is TGTGCCAGCAGCCTCCTCCAAGAGACCCAGTACTTC. The rearrangement joins TRBV11-2 to TRBJ2-5; D remains unclear. The V gene lost 5 bases and the J gene lost 1 base, with 5 bases spanning the gap. Germline assignment: CDR1 SGHAT and CDR2 FQNNGV. The CDR3 length is 12 residues.

The chain employs TRBV20-1 and TRBJ1-5; D is unclear. The CDR3 spans 11 residues. Trimming stripped 6 bases from V and 0 bases from J, with 3 bases between. CDR1 and CDR2 from the germline V gene are DFQATT and SNEGSKA (reference sequence). The CDR3 region is CSASSNQPQHF. The CDR3 DNA sequence: TGCAGTGCGAGTAGCAATCAGCCCCAGCATTTT.

The chain employs TRBV28 and TRBJ1-4, with TRBD1 as a possible D gene (6 bases). This CDR3 has 14 residues. The V end lost 5 bases, the J end lost 4 bases, and 11 bases lay between the germline ends. Germline values: CDR1 MDHEN, CDR2 SYDVKM. CDR3 nucleotides: TGTGCCAGCAGTATACGACAGGTTAATGAAAAACTGTTTTTT. Its translation: CASSIRQVNEKLFF.

The rearrangement joins TRBV6-1 to TRBJ1-6; tentatively, D is TRBD1 (6 bases). Germline loops: CDR1 MNHNS, CDR2 SASEGT. The CDR3 has 14 amino acids. V dropped 7 bases and J dropped 8 bases, with 15 bases sitting between them. The CDR3 sequence is CASKEGGSYSPLHF. CDR3 in DNA: TGTGCCAGCAAGGAGGGGGGGTCGTATTCACCCCTCCACTTT.

The genes are TRBV11-1 and TRBJ1-1, with 7 positions matching TRBD1. Germline V gives CDR1 SGHAT, CDR2 FQDESV (reference sequence). J lost 4 bases, V lost 4 bases, and 9 bases had no gene match. CDR3 size: 15 residues. The chain's CDR3 is CASSSPGQRRTEAFF. The CDR3 DNA follows: TGTGCCAGCAGCTCGCCGGGACAGAGGCGCACTGAAGCTTTCTTT.

With respect to this clone: Germline is not matched at one junction end, which may reflect a read error. The rearrangement uses TRBV5-6 and TRBJ2-2, with TRBD1 as a possible D gene (6 bases). The germline V gene encodes CDR1 SGHDT and CDR2 YYEEEE. The CDR3 is made up of 15 amino acids. CDR3 sequence: CASTYRTVNTGEPFF. In nucleotides, the CDR3 is TGTGCCAGCACCTACCGGACAGTGAACACCGGGGAGCCGTTTTTT.

The rearrangement uses TRBV7-8 and TRBJ1-5, with D maybe TRBD1 (5 bases). Deletions cut 1 base from V and 3 bases from J, with 10 bases between. CDR1 SGHVS and CDR2 FQNEAQ come from the germline V gene. The CDR3 spans 15 residues. The DNA of the CDR3 is TGTGCCAGCAGCTTAGGACGACAGCCCAATCAGCCCCAGCATTTT. Amino acid sequence: CASSLGRQPNQPQHF.

The genes are TRBV5-4 and TRBJ2-5; 8 bases agree with TRBD2. The CDR3 runs 15 residues. Germline loops: CDR1 SGHNT, CDR2 YYREEE (reference sequence). Trimming cost V 1 base and J 5 bases; bases outside gene matches: 7. CDR3 amino acids: CASSLHTGGGETQYF. CDR3 coding DNA: TGTGCCAGCAGCTTGCACACGGGAGGGGGGGAGACCCAGTACTTC.

This sequence joins TRBV2 and TRBJ2-3, with D possibly TRBD2 on 6 matching bases. Trimming shortened V by 6 bases and J by 0 bases, and 13 bases separated the two germline ends. CDR1 is SNHLY and CDR2 is FYNNEI in the germline V gene. CDR3 size: 15 residues. CDR3 in DNA: TGTGCCAGCAGCCCCCAGGGACTGAGCACAGATACGCAGTATTTT. This sequence encodes CASSPQGLSTDTQYF.